This T cell receptor beta chain is from a study of CD8+ T cells in alopecia areata. Study-wide context: Treated patients were dosed with oral tofacitinib, taking 5 to 10 mg twice daily.

Study findings and constraints: Significant decreases in scalp clonality and expanded CD8+ clones followed tofacitinib treatment. Many expanded lesional clones persisted in scalp and blood during tofacitinib treatment.

RNA was isolated and reverse transcribed to cDNA, the sequencing template. Clones were read by immunoSEQ multiplex PCR, and TCRdb kept only the in-frame ones, dropping some. The sample holds under 110,000 clones, just under 60% seen once. For this clone: Its antigen is unidentified.

Treatment indicated: oral pan-JAK inhibitor, 5-10 mg twice daily. Germline lookup yields CDR1 SQVTM and CDR2 ANQGSEA. The CDR3 has 12 residues. V was clipped by 1 base and J by 2 bases, with 6 bases between them. The chain is built from TRBV29-1 and TRBJ2-7; D remains unclear. This receptor was identified in a human donor with alopecia areata. The sample consisted of CD8+ T cells sorted from blood, taken at approximately week 56, from a patient treated with tofacitinib. CDR3 nucleotides: TGCAGCGTTGAAGTCGGACCCTACGAGCAGTACTTC. Translation: CSVEVGPYEQYF.